This TCR beta chain was sequenced during a study of cytomegalovirus exposure and HLA in healthy donors. General observations from the study: Generally TCR sequences proved uncommon, though certain public TCRs appeared in numerous donors.

The germline V gene encodes CDR1 SGHDT and CDR2 YYEEEE. The V end was cut by 2 bases, the J end by 4 bases, with 9 bases between. The CDR3 has 13 amino acids. This PCR relied on a set of 60 Vbeta primers and 13 Jbeta primers. TCRdb's table, derived via immunoSEQ multiplex PCR, lists solely in-frame clones and lacks some. In the table there are 65,000 to 90,000 clones, 82% of which are singletons. About this clone itself: The antigen is undetermined.

The origin of this receptor is a man in his late teens or twenties in good health and CMV-seronegative. Sequenced sample: PBMCs. The chain carries TRBV5-6 and TRBJ2-5; D may be TRBD1 (6 bases). The CDR3 nucleotides read TGTGCCAGCAGCTTCAGGGGTTCAGAGACCCAGTACTTC. Translated, it gives CASSFRGSETQYF. The variable domain in full, completed from reference TRBV5-6 and TRBJ2-5, reads DAGVTQSPTHLIKTRGQQVTLRCSPKSGHDTVSWYQQALGQGPQFIFQYYEEEERQRGNFPDRFSGHQFPNYSSELNVNALLLGDSALYLCASSFRGSETQYFGPGTRLLVL.